The clone carrying this TCR beta chain has a handful of counts. Its antigen is still unknown. Other nucleotide sequences in the sample specify the same CDR3. This CDR3 has 11 residues. CDR1 GTSNPN and CDR2 SVGIG come from the germline V gene (reference sequence). V shed 4 bases, J shed 4 bases, and the junction held 0 bases outside the gene matches. This entry comes from a study of graft-versus-host responses after intestinal transplantation. The table came from immunoSEQ multiplex PCR; TCRdb's copy has only in-frame clones and leaves some out. The repertoire consists of 95,000 to 130,000 clones, with around nine tenths occurring once and the leading ten covering roughly 0.2%.

The clonotype comes from a human donor who received an intestinal transplant. The chain joins TRBV30 to TRBJ1-1; 7 nucleotides agree with TRBD1. The material was unstimulated CD4+ T cells sorted from spleen or lymph node cells, obtained before intestinal transplant. CDR3 DNA sequence: TGTGCCTGGAACAGGGGCACTGAAGCTTTCTTT. It is translated as CAWNRGTEAFF.